The sequence of this TCR beta chain was determined in a study of control samples from healthy donors and cancer patients (TCRdb year 2020). A distance of 16 bases separates the germline ends of V and J, which lose 5 bases and 2 bases respectively. The CDR3 has 17 amino acids, counting the end cysteine and phenylalanine. Of the read, only the CDR3 DNA is kept; its 51 bases are in frame from base 1. The germline V gene provides CDR1 MDHEN and CDR2 SYDVKM. The library was generated by the immunoSEQ multiplex PCR assay. Entries here come from immuneACCESS through TCRdb and include only in-frame sequences with V and J called. Some clones fail to appear in such tables; in the studies checked, an unresolved V gene covers under half of the shortfall, and the cause of the remainder is unknown. The sample profile shows tens of thousands of clones; about four fifths of them were found once. Around 15% of the sample belongs to the ten largest clones.

In regard to this clone: This receptor's antigen is unknown. No base quality values were provided; no much bigger clone lies one nucleotide off.

The clonotype was recovered from a man aged 50 or older in good health. This chain joins TRBV28 to TRBJ1-6; perhaps TRBD1 is the D gene, with 6 bases matching. The source material was blood. The nucleotide sequence reads TGTGCCAGCAGTCGTGGACAGTCCCTACCCTATAATTCACCCCTCCACTTT. This codes for CASSRGQSLPYNSPLHF.